The 16 T cell receptor beta chains below all came from one sample that was sequenced in a study of blood T cell repertoires in COVID-19. Libraries were prepared by immunoSEQ multiplex PCR; TCRdb keeps only in-frame clonotypes and omits some of them. The sample has approximately 130,000 clones; about 87% are singletons. The sequencing input was peripheral blood. These receptors came from a woman aged 45 to 65 with acute or convalescent COVID-19.

Details on this clone: This sample includes further DNA sequences coding for the same CDR3. The J gene is TRBJ2-7, the V gene TRBV7-2, with 11 bases aligning to TRBD2. The V and J ends lost 8 bases and 0 bases, in that order; junction bases with no gene match: 3. The CDR3 covers 14 residues. Germline V gives CDR1 SGHTA, CDR2 FQGNSA. CDR3 sequence (DNA): TGTGCCAGCTCCGGGACTAGCGGCTCCTACGAGCAGTACTTC. Translated: CASSGTSGSYEQYF. Based on the CDR3 plus reference TRBV7-2 and TRBJ2-7, the full variable domain is GAGVSQSPSNKVTEKGKDVELRCDPISGHTALYWYRQSLGQGLEFLIYFQGNSAPDKSGLPSDRFSAERTGGSVSTLTIQRTQQEDSAVYLCASSGTSGSYEQYFGPGTRLTVT.

V is TRBV15 and J is TRBJ1-2; weak D call: TRBD1 (5 bases). CDR1 is LNHNV and CDR2 is YYDKDF in the germline V gene (reference sequence). Trimming shortened V by 0 bases and J by 8 bases, and 13 bases separated the two germline ends. The CDR3 has 14 residues. The CDR3, as DNA: TGTGCCACCAGCAGAGAAGGTTGGGGGGGAGGCTACACCTTC. This gives the protein CATSREGWGGGYTF.

The V gene is TRBV12-5, the J gene TRBJ1-4; D remains ambiguous. Germline V lookup: CDR1 LGHNT, CDR2 FRNRAP. Trimming left V 2 bases short and J 7 bases short, with 5 bases between. The CDR3 has 12 amino acids. This CDR3 reads CASGLNSEKLFF. The CDR3, as DNA: TGTGCTAGTGGTTTGAATAGTGAAAAACTGTTTTTT.

The V gene is TRBV10-3, the J gene TRBJ2-3, with 8 bases fitting TRBD2. The ends lost 0 bases at V and 7 bases at J; junction bases unmatched: 6. Germline V gives CDR1 ENHRY, CDR2 SYGVKD. The CDR3 runs 15 residues. The CDR3 is CAISESPGGPNTQYF. The DNA for the CDR3 is TGTGCCATCAGTGAGTCTCCGGGAGGGCCGAATACGCAGTATTTT.

This chain connects TRBV11-3 to TRBJ2-2, with TRBD1 matching over 7 bases. Unmatched junction bases numbered 8, after V lost 5 bases and J lost 5 bases. The germline V gene has CDR1 SGHNT and CDR2 YENEEA. The CDR3 contains 15 residues. CDR3 nucleotides: TGTGCCAGCAGCCTCCAGGGGGTTGAGACCGGGGAGCTGTTTTTT. Translation: CASSLQGVETGELFF.

The J gene is TRBJ2-7, the V gene TRBV7-9, with D perhaps TRBD2 (6 bases). Germline V gene data show CDR1 as SEHNR and CDR2 as FQNEAQ (reference sequence). The CDR3 sequence is 13 residues long. Trimming pared 6 bases from V and 7 bases from J, leaving 16 bases between. The CDR3 is CASSTGGLGEQYF. In DNA form, the CDR3 reads TGTGCCAGCAGTACCGGGGGATTAGGAGAGCAGTACTTC.

The CDR3 sequence is CASSRAASSGLYEQYF. The CDR3 coding sequence is TGTGCCAGCAGCCGCGCCGCGAGTAGCGGGTTATACGAGCAGTACTTC. The V gene is TRBV14, the J gene TRBJ2-7; 7 nucleotides match TRBD2. V gave up 4 bases and J gave up 4 bases; unmatched junction bases: 13. CDR1 and CDR2 (germline): SGHDN, FVKESK. The CDR3 covers 16 residues.

The V gene is TRBV25-1, the J gene TRBJ1-2, with 8 bases aligning to TRBD1. V lost 1 base, J lost 8 bases, and 9 bases stayed unmatched. Germline loops: CDR1 MGHDK, CDR2 SYGVNS. The CDR3 sequence is 15 residues long. As DNA, the CDR3 is TGTGCCAGCAGTGAATGGGACAGGACTACTGAGGGCTACACCTTC. Translated, it gives CASSEWDRTTEGYTF.

The DNA for the CDR3 is TGTGCCAGCAGCCCCAGGTATAGCAATCAGCCCCAGCATTTT. Amino acids: CASSPRYSNQPQHF. V is TRBV6-5 and J is TRBJ1-5; D uncertain. V shed 6 bases and J shed 0 bases, with 9 bases lying between them. CDR1 and CDR2 (germline): MNHEY, SVGAGI. The CDR3 totals 14 residues.

The J gene is TRBJ1-1, the V gene TRBV5-1, with D possibly being TRBD1 (6 bases). This CDR3 contains 14 residues. Germline values: CDR1 SGHRS, CDR2 YFSETQ. The ends were cut back, 4 bases at V and 4 bases at J, with 14 bases in the middle. CDR3 nucleotide sequence: TGCGCCAGCAGCGAAACTACAGGGCGCACTGAAGCTTTCTTT. This translates into CASSETTGRTEAFF.

This clone appeared once. The junction and the germline gene differ at one end; a read error may be behind it. V is TRBV18 and J is TRBJ1-1, with TRBD1 matching over 7 bases. From germline, CDR1 is KGHSH and CDR2 LQKENI. The CDR3 loop spans 15 amino acids. Written as DNA, the CDR3 is TGTGCCAGCTCTCCACGAGCAGGGGGGTGGACTGAAGCTTTCTTT. Protein sequence: CASSPRAGGWTEAFF.

DNA for the CDR3: TGCAGTGCTAGTGGGCTAGCGGGAGGGCCCTCATATACGCAGTATTTT. Its translation: CSASGLAGGPSYTQYF. The rearrangement joins TRBV20-1 to TRBJ2-3, with 12 bases identical to TRBD2. Germline assignment: CDR1 DFQATT and CDR2 SNEGSKA (reference sequence). Losses at the gene ends were 3 bases for V and 7 bases for J; bases not matched to a gene: 11. The CDR3 sequence is 16 residues long.

This clone was seen a single time. The chain links TRBV9 to TRBJ1-6; perhaps TRBD1 as D (6 bases). Germline loops: CDR1 SGDLS, CDR2 YYNGEE. V shed 0 bases and J shed 10 bases, with 11 bases lying between them. The CDR3 is 14 residues long. In DNA, the CDR3 is TGTGCCAGCAGCGTAGCAGGGGCAGGATCACCCCTCCACTTT. It encodes CASSVAGAGSPLHF.

V gene TRBV5-1 combines with J gene TRBJ2-1; the match to TRBD2 covers 9 bases. This CDR3 contains 15 residues. With V trimmed by 4 bases and J by 10 bases, 12 bases remained unmatched. CDR1 and CDR2 from the germline V gene are SGHRS and YFSETQ. CDR3 sequence reads: CASSLPAGGTGEQFF. The CDR3 coding sequence is TGCGCCAGCAGCCTCCCAGCGGGGGGTACAGGGGAGCAGTTCTTC.

The chain recombines TRBV5-4 with TRBJ2-7, with TRBD2 identical over 7 bases. V shed 3 bases, J shed 2 bases, and the junction held 8 bases outside the gene matches. The CDR3 sequence is 15 residues long. Germline loops: CDR1 SGHNT, CDR2 YYREEE (reference sequence). CDR3 sequence (DNA): TGTGCCAGCAGCTCCTTCGGGGGGAGGGCCTACGAGCAGTACTTC. This gives the protein CASSSFGGRAYEQYF.

This rearrangement joins TRBV19 to TRBJ1-1; D remains unclear. CDR1 and CDR2 (germline): LNHDA, SQIVND (reference sequence). With 7 bases removed from V and 0 bases from J, the gap between germline ends came to 9 bases. This CDR3 has 13 residues. In DNA form, the CDR3 reads TGTGCCAGTATGGCAGGCATGAACACTGAAGCTTTCTTT. Translation: CASMAGMNTEAFF.